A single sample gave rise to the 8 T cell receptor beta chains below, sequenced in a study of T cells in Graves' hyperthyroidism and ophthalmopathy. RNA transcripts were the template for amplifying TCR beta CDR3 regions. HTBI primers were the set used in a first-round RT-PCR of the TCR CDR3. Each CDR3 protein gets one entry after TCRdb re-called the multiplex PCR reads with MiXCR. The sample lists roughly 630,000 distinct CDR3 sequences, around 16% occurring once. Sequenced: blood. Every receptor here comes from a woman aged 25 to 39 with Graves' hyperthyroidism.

CDR3 nucleotide sequence: TGTGCCAGTAGTATTAGTCAGGGGGCTGACTATGGCTACACCTTC. Protein sequence: CASSISQGADYGYTF. The genes are TRBV19 and TRBJ1-2; 8 bases align to TRBD1. The trim removed 3 bases at V and 3 bases at J, leaving 6 bases unmatched. Germline assignment: CDR1 LNHDA and CDR2 SQIVND (reference sequence). There are 15 residues in the CDR3.

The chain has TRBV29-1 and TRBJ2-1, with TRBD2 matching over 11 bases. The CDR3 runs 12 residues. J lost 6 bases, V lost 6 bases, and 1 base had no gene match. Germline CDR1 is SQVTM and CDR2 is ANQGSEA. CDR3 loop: CSVGTSGNEQFF. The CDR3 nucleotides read TGCAGCGTAGGGACTAGCGGCAATGAGCAGTTCTTC.

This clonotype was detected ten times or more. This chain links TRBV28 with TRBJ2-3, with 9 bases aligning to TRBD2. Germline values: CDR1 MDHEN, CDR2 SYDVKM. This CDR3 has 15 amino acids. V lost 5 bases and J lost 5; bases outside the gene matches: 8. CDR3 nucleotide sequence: TGTGCCAGCAGTGTCTCTAGCGGGATGGGAGATACGCAGTATTTT. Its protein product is CASSVSSGMGDTQYF.

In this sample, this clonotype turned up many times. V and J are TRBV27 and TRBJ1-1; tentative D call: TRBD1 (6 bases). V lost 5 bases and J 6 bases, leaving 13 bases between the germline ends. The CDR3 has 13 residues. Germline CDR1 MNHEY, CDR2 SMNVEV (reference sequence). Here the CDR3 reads CASSPADSPEAFF. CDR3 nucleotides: TGTGCCAGCAGTCCCGCGGACAGCCCTGAAGCTTTCTTT.

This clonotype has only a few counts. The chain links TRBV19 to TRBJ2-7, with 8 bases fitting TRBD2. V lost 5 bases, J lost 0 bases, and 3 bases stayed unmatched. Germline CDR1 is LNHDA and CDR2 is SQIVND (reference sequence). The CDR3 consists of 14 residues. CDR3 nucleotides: TGTGCCAGTAGTGTTAGCGGGGCCTCCTACGAGCAGTACTTC. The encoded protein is CASSVSGASYEQYF.

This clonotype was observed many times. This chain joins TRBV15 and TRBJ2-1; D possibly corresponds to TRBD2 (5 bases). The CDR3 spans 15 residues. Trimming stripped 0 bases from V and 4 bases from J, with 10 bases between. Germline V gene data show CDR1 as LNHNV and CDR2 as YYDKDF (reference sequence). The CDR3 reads CATSRERAQYNEQFF. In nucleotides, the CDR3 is TGTGCCACCAGCAGAGAGAGGGCACAGTACAATGAGCAGTTCTTC.

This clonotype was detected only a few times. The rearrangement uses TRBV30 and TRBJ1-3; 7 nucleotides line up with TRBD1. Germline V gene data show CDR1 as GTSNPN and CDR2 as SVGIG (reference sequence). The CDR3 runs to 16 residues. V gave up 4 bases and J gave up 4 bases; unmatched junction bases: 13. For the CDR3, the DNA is TGTGCCTGGACCGCTCGTTTGACAGGGCCGGGAAACACCATATATTTT. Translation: CAWTARLTGPGNTIYF.

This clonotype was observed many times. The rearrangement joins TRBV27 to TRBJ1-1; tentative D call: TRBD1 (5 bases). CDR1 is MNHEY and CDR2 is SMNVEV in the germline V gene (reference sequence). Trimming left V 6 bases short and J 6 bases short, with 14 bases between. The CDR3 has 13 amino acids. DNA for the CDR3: TGTGCCAGCAGCGCAACAACGGGGGCTGAAGCTTTCTTT. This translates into CASSATTGAEAFF.